The next 6 T cell receptor beta chains were all read from a single sample in a study of blood T cells in healthy people across ages. Primed by a sample-barcoded 5' primer and a J-beta primer mix, a second PCR proceeded for about 6 to 11 cycles. MiXCR, run by TCRdb on the 5' RACE reads, gives a single entry per CDR3 protein. The sample gives around 1.5 million distinct CDR3 sequences, 42% of which show up once; roughly 7.9% is in the top ten. Material: blood. These receptors were collected from a young woman in good health.

The chain is built from TRBV6-6 and TRBJ1-2; the D is unclear. Germline lookup yields CDR1 MNHNY and CDR2 SVGAGI (reference sequence). The germline V and J ends were trimmed by 2 bases and 5 bases, with 15 bases remaining between them. The CDR3 spans 15 residues. The CDR3 reads CASSYAGPGKYGYTF. The CDR3 nucleotides read TGTGCCAGCAGTTACGCCGGCCCGGGGAAGTATGGCTACACCTTC.

In nucleotides, the CDR3 is TGCAGTGCTCCCTCGGGGCGGAATAAGCAGTTCTTC. Its protein product is CSAPSGRNKQFF. This rearrangement joins TRBV20-1 to TRBJ2-1; D tentatively reads TRBD1 or TRBD2 (5 bases each). The CDR3 sequence is 12 residues long. Germline V CDR1 and CDR2: DFQATT, SNEGSKA (reference sequence). The germline V and J ends were trimmed by 5 bases and 11 bases, with 16 bases remaining between them.

This clonotype was detected only once. The junction does not match germline at one end; this may be a read error. The chain has TRBV27 and TRBJ1-1; possible D gene TRBD1, 6 bases. Judging by the DNA end, TRBJ1-6 fits better; the J call may be wrong. Germline-derived CDR1 and CDR2 are MNHEY and SMNVEV (reference sequence). The CDR3 extends over 18 amino acids. The CDR3 coding sequence is TGTACCAGCAGCCTTAGCCGGCCCCGACAGGAGTTTAGTTCACCCCTCCACTTT. As protein: CTSSLSRPRQEFSSPLHF.

The chain employs TRBV11-2 and TRBJ2-3; D not certain. The V end was cut by 3 bases, the J end by 4 bases, with 8 bases between. CDR1 is SGHAT and CDR2 is FQNNGV in the germline V gene. The CDR3 consists of 13 residues. The CDR3 nucleotides read TGTGCCAGCAGCTTTTCCGCTTCAGATACGCAGTATTTT. Its protein product is CASSFSASDTQYF.

V usage is TRBV25-1 and J usage is TRBJ2-3; TRBD1 aligns across 9 bases. Per the germline V gene, CDR1 is MGHDK and CDR2 is SYGVNS. With V trimmed by 9 bases and J by 2 bases, 9 bases remained unmatched. This CDR3 region has 15 residues. The CDR3 DNA follows: TGTGCCAGTGGAAAAGGACAGGGGTCCACAGATACGCAGTATTTT. Translation gives CASGKGQGSTDTQYF. Full variable domain (remainder filled in from reference TRBV25-1 and TRBJ2-3): EADIYQTPRYLVIGTGKKITLECSQTMGHDKMYWYQQDPGMELHLIHYSYGVNSTEKGDLSSESTVSRIRTEHFPLTLESARPSHTSQYLCASGKGQGSTDTQYFGPGTRLTVL.

This clonotype was observed a few times. The chain links TRBV2 to TRBJ2-6; 7 positions agree with TRBD1. The germline CDR1 and CDR2 sequences are SNHLY and FYNNEI. This CDR3 is built from 15 residues. V trimming: 7 bases; J trimming: 3 bases; junction bases outside the gene matches: 6. For the CDR3, the DNA is TGTGCCAGCAATCAACAGGGGTTTGGGGCCAACGTCCTGACTTTC. Protein product: CASNQQGFGANVLTF. Full variable domain (rest looked up from reference TRBV2 and TRBJ2-6): EPEVTQTPSHQVTQMGQEVILRCVPISNHLYFYWYRQILGQKVEFLVSFYNNEISEKSEIFDDQFSVERPDGSNFTLKIRSTKLEDSAMYFCASNQQGFGANVLTFGAGSRLTVL.